This T cell receptor beta chain came from a study of CXCR3-negative and CXCR3-positive naive CD8 T cells. Study-wide results and limits: The study found more hydrophobic TRB CDR3s in CXCR3-positive naive cells than in CXCR3-negative naive cells.

As for this clonotype: Its cognate antigen is unknown.

The CDR3 has 16 residues. Germline lookup yields CDR1 LGHDT and CDR2 YNNKEL (reference sequence). UMI-labeled 5' RACE yielded the TRB cDNA libraries. TCRdb derives one entry per CDR3 protein from the 5' RACE reads, leaving out DNA. The sample totals some 47,000 distinct CDR3 sequences. The chain carries TRBV3-1 and TRBJ2-1; TCRdb's D call, TRBD2, is unchecked because there is no DNA. The clonotype was recovered from a human donor in good health. Some clones in this sample may be carry-over from other donors' samples. The sample taken for sequencing was naive CXCR3+ CD8+ T cells from blood. The subset denotes: CD45RO-CCR7+CD27+CD95- naive CD8+ T cells expressing CXCR3 (TNR3+). CDR3 region: CASSPGTSGPYNEQFF.